These 15 T cell receptor beta chains came from one sample sequenced in a study of CD8 T cells in ankylosing spondylitis. TCRdb re-derived calls from the 5' RACE reads in MiXCR, one entry per CDR3 protein. Of roughly 130,000 distinct CDR3 sequences in the sample, 7% are singletons; the top ten hold 10% to 15%. Sequencing was carried out using blood, either unsorted or a sorted T cell fraction (not recorded which). The receptors derive from a male donor with ankylosing spondylitis or in good health (not recorded which).

This clonotype was detected ten times or more. The rearrangement uses TRBV12-3 or TRBV12-4 and TRBJ2-5; D gene uncertain. V lost 5 bases and J lost 5, with 9 bases in between. There are 12 residues in the CDR3. In DNA form, the CDR3 reads TGTGCCAGCAGTACAGACTCGGAGACCCAGTACTTC. As protein: CASSTDSETQYF.

This clonotype has at least ten counts. V usage is TRBV7-9 and J usage is TRBJ2-2; the D is unclear. This CDR3 spans 12 amino acids. The germline V gene has CDR1 SEHNR and CDR2 FQNEAQ (reference sequence). Trimming pared 5 bases from V and 5 bases from J, leaving 6 bases between. The CDR3: CASSRITGELFF. The CDR3 DNA is TGTGCCAGCAGCCGAATAACCGGGGAGCTGTTTTTT.

This clonotype was counted ten times or more. The genes are TRBV7-2 and TRBJ2-5, with D perhaps TRBD1 (5 bases). Trimming pared 3 bases from V and 5 bases from J, leaving 10 bases between. This CDR3 contains 13 residues. In germline, CDR1 is SGHTA, CDR2 FQGNSA. CDR3 bases: TGTGCCAGCAGCTTTTCTCCAGGGGAGACCCAGTACTTC. Amino acids: CASSFSPGETQYF.

This clonotype occurred many times. This chain links TRBV12-3 or TRBV12-4 with TRBJ2-1, with 12 bases fitting TRBD2. J lost 6 bases, V lost 8 bases, and 5 bases had no gene match. The CDR3 runs to 14 residues. The CDR3 spells CASRLAGGPNEQFF. CDR3 nucleotides: TGTGCCAGCCGTCTAGCGGGGGGGCCCAATGAGCAGTTCTTC.

In this sample, this clonotype turned up many times. This chain links TRBV20-1 with TRBJ1-1; unclear D gene. Trimming shortened V by 1 base and J by 0 bases, and 6 bases separated the two germline ends. Germline assignment: CDR1 DFQATT and CDR2 SNEGSKA (reference sequence). There are 13 residues in the CDR3. CDR3 DNA sequence: TGCAGTGCTAGAGGAACAGTGAACACTGAAGCTTTCTTT. Its translation is CSARGTVNTEAFF.

This clonotype was seen repeatedly, ten times or more. The chain carries TRBV11-2 and TRBJ2-1; a weak D match, TRBD1 (6 bases). Germline V gene lookup returns CDR1 SGHAT and CDR2 FQNNGV. The V end lost 0 bases, the J end lost 9 bases, and 15 bases lay between the germline ends. The length of the CDR3 is 15 residues. The CDR3 sequence: CASSLDGSQGSEQFF. The CDR3 bases are TGTGCCAGCAGCTTAGATGGATCCCAGGGGTCTGAGCAGTTCTTC. The full variable domain, rest sourced from reference TRBV11-2 and TRBJ2-1, is EAGVAQSPRYKIIEKRQSVAFWCNPISGHATLYWYQQILGQGPKLLIQFQNNGVVDDSQLPKDRFSAERLKGVDSTLKIQPAKLEDSAVYLCASSLDGSQGSEQFFGPGTRLTVL.

This clonotype appeared many times. V usage is TRBV3-1 and J usage is TRBJ2-1; 7 bases match TRBD2. V lost 4 bases and J lost 9; bases outside the gene matches: 6. This CDR3 region has 13 residues. Germline V lookup: CDR1 LGHDT, CDR2 YNNKEL (reference sequence). The CDR3 protein is CASSLTSPTEQFF. CDR3 bases: TGTGCCAGCAGCCTGACTAGCCCCACTGAGCAGTTCTTC.

This clonotype has a count of ten or more. The V gene is TRBV5-1, the J gene TRBJ1-2; weak D call: TRBD1 (6 bases). The V gene's germline CDR1 is SGHRS and CDR2 YFSETQ. This CDR3 has 16 amino acids. With 0 bases removed from V and 5 bases from J, the gap between germline ends came to 17 bases. The CDR3 is CASSLEPTGLEYGYTF. CDR3 sequence (DNA): TGCGCCAGCAGCTTGGAGCCTACAGGGTTGGAGTATGGCTACACCTTC. The full variable domain, rest sourced from reference TRBV5-1 and TRBJ1-2, is KAGVTQTPRYLIKTRGQQVTLSCSPISGHRSVSWYQQTPGQGLQFLFEYFSETQRNKGNFPGRFSGRQFSNSRSEMNVSTLELGDSALYLCASSLEPTGLEYGYTFGSGTRLTVV.

About this clonotype: The junction and the germline gene differ at one end; a read error may be behind it. The chain is built from TRBV7-9 and TRBJ1-1, with 7 bases lining up with TRBD1. This CDR3 is built from 15 residues. The germline V gene has CDR1 SEHNR and CDR2 FQNEAQ (reference sequence). CDR3 nucleotides: TGTGCCAGCAGCTTTCGGACAGGCCGGAACACTAAAGCTTTCTTT. Residues: CASSFRTGRNTKAFF.

This clonotype was recorded at least ten times. The chain is built from TRBV4-1 and TRBJ2-3, with 13 bases matching TRBD2. The germline gives CDR1 MGHRA, CDR2 YSYEKL. The CDR3 consists of 19 residues. V lost 1 base and J lost 2; bases outside the gene matches: 9. For the CDR3, the DNA is TGCGCCAGCAGCCAAGGACTAGCGGGAGGCTTCCTTATCACAGATACGCAGTATTTT. It codes for CASSQGLAGGFLITDTQYF.

This clonotype was seen at least ten times. The rearrangement uses TRBV6-1 and TRBJ1-1; 10 nucleotides align to TRBD1. Germline CDR1 MNHNS, CDR2 SASEGT. This CDR3 is built from 14 residues. The junction had 1 base not matched to a gene; V was cut back by 3 bases and J by 3 bases. The CDR3 protein is CASSETGGYTEAFF. Here the CDR3 DNA reads TGTGCCAGCAGTGAGACAGGGGGCTACACTGAAGCTTTCTTT.

The chain joins TRBV2 to TRBJ1-5; maybe TRBD1 (5 bases). Trimming stripped 4 bases from V and 0 bases from J, with 10 bases between. Germline V gene sequence: CDR1 SNHLY, CDR2 FYNNEI. The CDR3 spans 15 residues. The CDR3 here is CASSVPGTSNQPQHF. Here the CDR3 DNA reads TGTGCCAGCAGTGTTCCAGGGACTAGCAATCAGCCCCAGCATTTT.

This clonotype was recorded many times. The chain is built from TRBV18 and TRBJ2-7; D uncertain. V lost 3 bases and J 3 bases, leaving 6 bases between the germline ends. This CDR3 is built from 12 residues. Germline loops: CDR1 KGHSH, CDR2 LQKENI. The CDR3 DNA reads TGTGCCAGCTCACCGACCGGCTACGAGCAGTACTTC. This codes for CASSPTGYEQYF.

The V call is TRBV3-1, the J call TRBJ2-1; D perhaps matches TRBD2 (5 bases). The CDR3 spans 17 residues. Deletions cut 0 bases from V and 5 bases from J, with 17 bases between. Per the germline V gene, CDR1 is LGHDT and CDR2 is YNNKEL (reference sequence). The DNA of the CDR3 is TGTGCCAGCAGCCAAGATTTTAGGACTCTCGGGGACAATGAGCAGTTCTTC. Translating gives CASSQDFRTLGDNEQFF.

This clonotype was seen ten or more times. This chain links TRBV20-1 with TRBJ1-2, with 9 positions matching TRBD1. The CDR3 covers 12 residues. V lost 5 bases to trimming and J lost 5 bases; unmatched junction nucleotides: 3. Germline CDR1 DFQATT, CDR2 SNEGSKA (reference sequence). The CDR3 coding sequence is TGCAGTGCTGCAGACAGGGGGTATGGCTACACCTTC. Translation gives CSAADRGYGYTF.